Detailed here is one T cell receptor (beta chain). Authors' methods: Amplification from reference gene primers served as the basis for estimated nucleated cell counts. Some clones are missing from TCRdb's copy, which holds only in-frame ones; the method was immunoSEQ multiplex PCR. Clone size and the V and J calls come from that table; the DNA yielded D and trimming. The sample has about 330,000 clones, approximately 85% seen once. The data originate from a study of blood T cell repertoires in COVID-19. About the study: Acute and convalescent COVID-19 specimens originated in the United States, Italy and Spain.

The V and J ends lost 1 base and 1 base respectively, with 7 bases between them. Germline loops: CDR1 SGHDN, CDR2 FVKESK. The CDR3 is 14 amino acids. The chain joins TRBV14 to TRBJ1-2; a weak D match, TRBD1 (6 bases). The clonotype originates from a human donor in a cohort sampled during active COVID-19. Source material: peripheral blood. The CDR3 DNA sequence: TGTGCCAGCAGCCAAGGCAGGGGTAACTATGGCTACACCTTC. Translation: CASSQGRGNYGYTF.